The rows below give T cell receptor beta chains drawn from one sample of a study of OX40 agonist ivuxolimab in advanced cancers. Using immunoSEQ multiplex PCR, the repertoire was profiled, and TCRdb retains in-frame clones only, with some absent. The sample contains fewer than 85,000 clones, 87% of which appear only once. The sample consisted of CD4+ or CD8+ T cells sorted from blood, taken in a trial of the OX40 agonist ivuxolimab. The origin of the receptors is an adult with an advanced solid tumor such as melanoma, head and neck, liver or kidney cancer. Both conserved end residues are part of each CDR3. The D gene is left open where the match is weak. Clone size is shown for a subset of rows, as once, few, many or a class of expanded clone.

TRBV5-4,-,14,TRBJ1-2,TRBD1,CASSFRTGAIGYTF,TGTGCCAGCAGCTTTCGGACAGGGGCTATTGGCTACACCTTC
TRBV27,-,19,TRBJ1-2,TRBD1,CASSLRDRGRLPPNYGYTF,TGTGCCAGCAGTCTCCGGGACAGGGGGCGACTACCCCCTAACTATGGCTACACCTTC
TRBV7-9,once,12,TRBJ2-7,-,CASSLVPYEQYF,TGTGCCAGCAGCTTAGTCCCCTACGAGCAGTACTTC
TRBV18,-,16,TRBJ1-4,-,CASSPMGPPFNEKLFF,TGTGCCAGCTCACCCATGGGGCCCCCCTTTAATGAAAAACTGTTTTTT
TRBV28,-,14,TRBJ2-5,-,CASRETGMLETQYF,TGTGCCAGCAGAGAGACCGGGATGTTGGAGACCCAGTACTTC
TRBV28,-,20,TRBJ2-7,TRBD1,CASSPQAGDRGLRSKYEQYF,TGTGCCAGCAGCCCACAGGCCGGGGACAGGGGGCTACGGTCGAAGTACGAGCAGTACTTC
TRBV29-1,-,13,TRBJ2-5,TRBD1,CSVIPDRGETQYF,TGCAGCGTTATCCCCGACAGGGGCGAGACCCAGTACTTC
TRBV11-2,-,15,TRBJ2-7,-,CASSLVHGMMHEQYF,TGTGCCAGCAGCTTAGTTCATGGGATGATGCACGAGCAGTACTTC
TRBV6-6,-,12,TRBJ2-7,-,CASSFSSYEQYF,TGTGCCAGCAGTTTCTCCAGCTACGAGCAGTACTTC
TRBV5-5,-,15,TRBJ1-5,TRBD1,CASSAGQPSNQPQHF,TGTGCCAGCAGCGCGGGACAGCCAAGCAATCAGCCCCAGCATTTT
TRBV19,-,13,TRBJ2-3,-,CATSSVGTDTQYF,TGTGCTACCAGTAGCGTCGGCACAGATACGCAGTATTTT
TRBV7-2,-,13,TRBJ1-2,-,CASSLGFSYGYTF,TGTGCCAGCAGCTTAGGGTTTTCATATGGCTACACCTTC
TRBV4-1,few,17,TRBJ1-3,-,CASSQDVTVSAGNTIYF,TGCGCCAGCAGCCAAGATGTGACGGTGAGCGCTGGAAACACCATATATTTT
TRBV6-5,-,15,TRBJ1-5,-,CASTAGTAGNQPQHF,TGTGCCAGCACCGCGGGGACGGCCGGGAATCAGCCCCAGCATTTT
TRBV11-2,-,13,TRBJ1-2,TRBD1,CASSLGQAFGYTF,TGTGCCAGCAGCTTGGGACAGGCCTTCGGCTACACCTTC
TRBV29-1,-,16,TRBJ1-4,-,CSVEGRVGATNEKLFF,TGCAGCGTTGAAGGACGGGTAGGGGCAACTAATGAAAAACTGTTTTTT
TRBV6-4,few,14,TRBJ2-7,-,CASRKGRTPYEQYF,TGTGCCAGCAGGAAGGGCCGGACCCCCTACGAGCAGTACTTC
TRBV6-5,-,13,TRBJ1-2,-,CASRTPTVYGYTF,TGTGCCAGCAGGACTCCTACAGTCTATGGCTACACCTTC
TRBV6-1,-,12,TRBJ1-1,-,CASSVRGDEAFF,TGTGCCAGCAGTGTACGAGGGGATGAAGCTTTCTTT
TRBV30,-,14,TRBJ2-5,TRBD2,CAWGIAGGPETQYF,TGTGCCTGGGGAATAGCGGGGGGCCCCGAGACCCAGTACTTC
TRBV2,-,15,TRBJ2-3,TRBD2,CASSRTSGGTDTQYF,TGTGCCAGCAGCCGGACTAGCGGGGGTACAGATACGCAGTATTTT
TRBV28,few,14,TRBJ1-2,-,CASSLSDIGYGYTF,TGTGCCAGCAGCCTTTCGGACATCGGCTATGGCTACACCTTC
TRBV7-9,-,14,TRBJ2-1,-,CASSPRTNYNEQFF,TGTGCCAGCAGCCCTCGGACTAACTACAATGAGCAGTTCTTC
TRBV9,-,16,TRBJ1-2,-,CASSVGKEKINYGYTF,TGTGCCAGCAGCGTAGGAAAAGAGAAAATTAACTATGGCTACACCTTC
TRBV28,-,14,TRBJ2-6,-,CATLPRREPPVLTF,TGTGCCACCCTACCGAGGAGGGAACCCCCCGTCCTGACTTTC
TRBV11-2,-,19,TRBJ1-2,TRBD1,CASSFSPQRMRTGSYGYTF,TGTGCCAGCAGCTTTTCCCCTCAAAGGATGCGGACAGGGAGCTATGGCTACACCTTC
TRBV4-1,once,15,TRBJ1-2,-,CASSQDRTSFNGYTF,TGCGCCAGCAGCCAAGATCGGACCTCGTTTAATGGCTACACCTTC
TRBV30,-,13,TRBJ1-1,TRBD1,CAQGTGGDTEAFF,TGTGCTCAGGGGACAGGGGGTGACACTGAAGCTTTCTTT
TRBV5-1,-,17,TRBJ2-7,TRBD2,CASHGTSGLSSRDEQYF,TGCGCCAGCCACGGGACTAGCGGGTTATCCTCTCGGGACGAGCAGTACTTC
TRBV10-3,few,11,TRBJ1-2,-,CATLSRGERDF,TGTGCCACGCTATCCCGGGGGGAGAGGGACTTC
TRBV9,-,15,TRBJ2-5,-,CASSVAGSLPETQYF,TGTGCCAGCAGCGTAGCAGGCAGCCTCCCCGAGACCCAGTACTTC
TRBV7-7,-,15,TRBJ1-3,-,CASSLTGFSGNTIYF,TGTGCCAGCAGCTTAACAGGTTTCTCTGGAAACACCATATATTTT
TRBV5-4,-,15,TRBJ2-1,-,CASSFGAGDKDEQFF,TGTGCCAGCAGCTTCGGGGCAGGGGATAAAGATGAGCAGTTCTTC
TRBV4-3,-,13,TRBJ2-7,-,CASSQDFMWKQYF,TGCGCCAGCAGCCAAGATTTTATGTGGAAGCAGTACTTC
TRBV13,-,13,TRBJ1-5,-,CASSPRKGQPQHF,TGTGCCAGCAGCCCTCGAAAAGGCCAGCCCCAGCATTTT
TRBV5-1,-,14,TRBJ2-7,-,CASSFVAGTYEQYF,TGCGCCAGCAGCTTTGTGGCGGGCACCTACGAGCAGTACTTC
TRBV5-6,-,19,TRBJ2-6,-,CASSLLWAARASGANVLTF,TGTGCCAGCAGCTTGTTGTGGGCAGCGCGTGCGTCTGGGGCCAACGTCCTGACTTTC
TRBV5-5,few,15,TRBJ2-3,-,CASSPGDVRSDTQYF,TGTGCCAGCAGCCCGGGGGATGTAAGGTCCGATACGCAGTATTTT
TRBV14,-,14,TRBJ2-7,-,CASSQHGSTYEQYF,TGTGCCAGCAGCCAGCATGGGTCAACCTACGAGCAGTACTTC
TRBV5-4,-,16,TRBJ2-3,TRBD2,CASSPAGTSFSDTQYF,TGTGCCAGCAGTCCAGCCGGGACTAGCTTCTCGGATACGCAGTATTTT
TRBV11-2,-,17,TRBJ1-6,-,CASSLGVGSSYNSPLHF,TGTGCCAGCAGCCTAGGGGTGGGGAGCTCCTATAATTCACCCCTCCACTTT
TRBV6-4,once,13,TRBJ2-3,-,CASSGQSTDTQYF,TGTGCCAGCAGTGGACAGAGCACAGATACGCAGTATTTT
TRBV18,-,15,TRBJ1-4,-,CASSPGYAKPEKLFF,TGTGCCAGCTCACCGGGGTACGCAAAGCCTGAAAAACTGTTTTTT
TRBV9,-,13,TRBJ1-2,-,CASSVGQGYGYTF,TGTGCCAGCAGCGTAGGGCAGGGGTATGGCTACACCTTC
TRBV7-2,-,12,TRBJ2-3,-,CASSLSTDTQYF,TGTGCCAGCAGCCTAAGCACAGATACGCAGTATTTT
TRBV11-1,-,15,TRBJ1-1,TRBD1,CASSSLGQGNTEAFF,TGTGCCAGCAGCTCTCTGGGACAGGGGAACACTGAAGCTTTCTTT
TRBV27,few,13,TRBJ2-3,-,CASSLSSSDTQYF,TGTGCCAGCAGTTTATCTAGCTCAGATACGCAGTATTTT
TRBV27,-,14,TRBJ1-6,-,CASSPLRVRSPLHF,TGTGCCAGCAGTCCTTTGCGGGTCCGTTCACCCCTCCACTTT
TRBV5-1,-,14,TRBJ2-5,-,CASSLGQIQETQYF,TGCGCCAGCAGCTTGGGACAGATTCAAGAGACCCAGTACTTC
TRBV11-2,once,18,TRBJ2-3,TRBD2,CASSPGVAGGRHTDTQYF,TGTGCCAGCAGCCCCGGGGTAGCGGGAGGGCGCCACACAGATACGCAGTATTTT
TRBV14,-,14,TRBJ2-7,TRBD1,CASSQAGQGYEQYF,TGTGCCAGCAGCCAAGCCGGACAGGGTTACGAGCAGTACTTC
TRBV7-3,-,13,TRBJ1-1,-,CASSFQGNTEAFF,TGTGCCAGCAGTTTCCAAGGGAACACTGAAGCTTTCTTT
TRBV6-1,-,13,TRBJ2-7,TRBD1,CAGGDRGPYEQYF,TGTGCCGGTGGGGACAGGGGCCCCTACGAGCAGTACTTC
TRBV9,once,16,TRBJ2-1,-,CASSRRGPSSYNEQFF,TGTGCCAGCTCGCGGCGGGGGCCATCGTCCTACAATGAGCAGTTCTTC
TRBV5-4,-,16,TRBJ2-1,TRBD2,CASSFGIAGGLNEQFF,TGTGCCAGCAGCTTCGGGATAGCGGGAGGGCTGAATGAGCAGTTCTTC
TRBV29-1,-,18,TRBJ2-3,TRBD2,CSVGPKRAGGLYIDTQYF,TGCAGCGTGGGACCTAAACGAGCGGGGGGGCTGTACATAGATACGCAGTATTTT